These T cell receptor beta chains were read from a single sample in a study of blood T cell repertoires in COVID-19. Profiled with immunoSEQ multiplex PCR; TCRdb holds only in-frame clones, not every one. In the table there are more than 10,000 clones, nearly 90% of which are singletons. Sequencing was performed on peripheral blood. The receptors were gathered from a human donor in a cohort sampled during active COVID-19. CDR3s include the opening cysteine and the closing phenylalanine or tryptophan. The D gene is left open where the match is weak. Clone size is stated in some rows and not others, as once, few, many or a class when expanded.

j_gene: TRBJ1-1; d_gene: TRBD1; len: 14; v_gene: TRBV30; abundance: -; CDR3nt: TGTGCCTGCGACTACAGGGGGCTTCACACTGAAGCTTTCTTT; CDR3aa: CACDYRGLHTEAFF
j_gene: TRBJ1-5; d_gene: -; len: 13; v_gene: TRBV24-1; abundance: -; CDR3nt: TGTGCCACCAGTGATTTGCAGGGCCAGCCCCAGCATTTT; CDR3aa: CATSDLQGQPQHF
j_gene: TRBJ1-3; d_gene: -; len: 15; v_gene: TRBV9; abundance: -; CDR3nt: TGTGCCAGCAGCGTAGAGGGGGGGTCTGGAAACACCATATATTTT; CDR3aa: CASSVEGGSGNTIYF
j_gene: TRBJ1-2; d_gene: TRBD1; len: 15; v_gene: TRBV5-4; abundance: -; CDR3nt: TGTGCCAGCAGGAGGGACAGTAGTCAAGACTATGGCTACACCTTC; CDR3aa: CASRRDSSQDYGYTF
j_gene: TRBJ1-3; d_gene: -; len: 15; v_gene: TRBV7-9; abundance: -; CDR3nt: TGTGCCAGCAGCCCCGGACAGTCGGCTGGAAACACCATATATTTT; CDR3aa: CASSPGQSAGNTIYF
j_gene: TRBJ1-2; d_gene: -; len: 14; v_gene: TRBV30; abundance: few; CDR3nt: TGTGCCTGGAGTGTACATTCGAGGAGCTATGGCTACACCTTC; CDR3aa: CAWSVHSRSYGYTF
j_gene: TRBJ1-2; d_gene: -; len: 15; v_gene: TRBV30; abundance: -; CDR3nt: TGTGCCTGGATGCTGCCCCACTATATTTTCGCGGGCTACACCTTC; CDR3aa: CAWMLPHYIFAGYTF
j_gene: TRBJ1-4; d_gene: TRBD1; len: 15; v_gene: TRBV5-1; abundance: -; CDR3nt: TGCGCCAGCAGCTTTACCCAGGGGGCGAATGAAAAACTGTTTTTT; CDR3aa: CASSFTQGANEKLFF
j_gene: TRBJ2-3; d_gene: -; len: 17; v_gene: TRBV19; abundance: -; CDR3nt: TGTGCCAGTAGTATAGGGGCCGGTTGGCAGGACACAGATACGCAGTATTTT; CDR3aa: CASSIGAGWQDTDTQYF
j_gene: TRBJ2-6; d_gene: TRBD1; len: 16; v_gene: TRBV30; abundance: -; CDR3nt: TGTGCCTTTCATCGGGACAGGGCTACGGGGGCCAACGTCCTGACTTTC; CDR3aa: CAFHRDRATGANVLTF
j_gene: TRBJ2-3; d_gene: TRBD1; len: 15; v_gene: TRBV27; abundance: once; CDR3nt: TGTGCCAGCAGTAGTGGACAGGTGCGAACAGATACGCAGTATTTT; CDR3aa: CASSSGQVRTDTQYF
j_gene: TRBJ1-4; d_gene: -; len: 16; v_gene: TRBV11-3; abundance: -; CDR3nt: TGTGCCAGCAGCCGCGCCGCGGGGCGAACTAATGAAAAACTGTTTTTT; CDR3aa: CASSRAAGRTNEKLFF
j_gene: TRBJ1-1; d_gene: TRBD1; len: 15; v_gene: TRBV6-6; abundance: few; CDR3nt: TGTGCCAGCAGTGTACGTGGGACAGCGAACACTGAAGCTTTCTTT; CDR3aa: CASSVRGTANTEAFF
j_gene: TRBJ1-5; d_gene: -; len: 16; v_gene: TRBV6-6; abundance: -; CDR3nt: TGTGCCAGCAGGGGGGCAGCAGGTGTGAGCAATCAGCCCCAGCATTTT; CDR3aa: CASRGAAGVSNQPQHF
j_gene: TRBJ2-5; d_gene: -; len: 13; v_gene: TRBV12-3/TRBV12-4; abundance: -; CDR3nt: TGTGCCAGCAGTCCAGGGGTCCAAGAGACCCAGTACTTC; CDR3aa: CASSPGVQETQYF
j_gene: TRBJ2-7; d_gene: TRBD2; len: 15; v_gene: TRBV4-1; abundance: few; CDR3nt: TGCGCCAGCAGCCGGGTAGCGGGGGGGCAGGACGAGCAGTACTTC; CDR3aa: CASSRVAGGQDEQYF
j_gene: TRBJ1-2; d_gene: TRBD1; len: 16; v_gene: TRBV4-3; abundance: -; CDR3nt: TGCGCCAGCAGCCAAGGGGGACAGGGGGCGAACTATGGCTACACCTTC; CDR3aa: CASSQGGQGANYGYTF
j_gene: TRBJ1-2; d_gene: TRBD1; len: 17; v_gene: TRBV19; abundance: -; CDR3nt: TGTGCCAGTAGTCAAACAGGGGGCACGAGGTTTAACTATGGCTACACCTTC; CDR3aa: CASSQTGGTRFNYGYTF
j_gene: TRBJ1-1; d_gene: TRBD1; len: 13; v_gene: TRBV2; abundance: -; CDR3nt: TGTGCCAGCGGGACAGGTCGGAACACTGAAGCTTTCTTT; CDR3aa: CASGTGRNTEAFF
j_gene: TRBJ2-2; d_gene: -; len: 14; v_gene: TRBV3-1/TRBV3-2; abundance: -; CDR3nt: TGTGCCAGCAGCGGGACAACGAACACCGGGGAGCTGTTTTTT; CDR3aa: CASSGTTNTGELFF
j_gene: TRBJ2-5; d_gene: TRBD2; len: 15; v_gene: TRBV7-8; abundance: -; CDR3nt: TGTGCCAGCAGCCCGTCATGGGCGGGGGAAGAGACCCAGTACTTC; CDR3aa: CASSPSWAGEETQYF
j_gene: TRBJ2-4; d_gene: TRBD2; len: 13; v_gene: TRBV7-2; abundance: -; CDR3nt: TGTGCCAGCAGCCTCAGCGGGGTAAACATTCAGTACTTC; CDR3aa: CASSLSGVNIQYF
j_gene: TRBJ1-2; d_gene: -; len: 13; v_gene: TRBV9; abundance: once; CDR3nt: TGTGCCAGCAGCGTAATAACACGCGGTGGCTACACCTTC; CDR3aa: CASSVITRGGYTF
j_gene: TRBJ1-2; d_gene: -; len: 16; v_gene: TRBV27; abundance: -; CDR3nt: TGTGCCAGCAGCTCCCTAAGAGGGGAGGGAACTTATGGCTACACCTTC; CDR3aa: CASSSLRGEGTYGYTF
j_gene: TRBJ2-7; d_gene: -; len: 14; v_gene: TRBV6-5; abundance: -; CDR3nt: TGTGCCAGCACCATAAACAGGGCGTCCTACGAGCAGTACTTC; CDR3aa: CASTINRASYEQYF
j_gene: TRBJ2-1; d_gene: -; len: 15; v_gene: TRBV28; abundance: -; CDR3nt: TGTGCCAGCAGTTTTTTGTCCACAACAGGCGATGAGCAGTTCTTC; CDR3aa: CASSFLSTTGDEQFF
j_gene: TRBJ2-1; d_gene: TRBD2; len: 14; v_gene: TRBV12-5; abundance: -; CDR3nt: TGTGCTAGTGGTTTGGCGGGGGGGCTTAATGAGCAGTTCTTC; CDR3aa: CASGLAGGLNEQFF
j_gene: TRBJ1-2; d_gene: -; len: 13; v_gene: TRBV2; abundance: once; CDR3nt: TGTGCCAGCAGTGCCCACGGGGCGGGAGGCTACACCTTC; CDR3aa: CASSAHGAGGYTF
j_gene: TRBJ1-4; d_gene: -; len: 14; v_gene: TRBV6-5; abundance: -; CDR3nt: TGTGCCAGCAGAAAGGGGGGGGGTAATGAAAAACTGTTTTTT; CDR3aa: CASRKGGGNEKLFF
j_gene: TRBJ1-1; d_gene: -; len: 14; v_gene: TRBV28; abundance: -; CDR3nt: TGTGCCAGCAGTGGGCGGGGAGGGAATCCTGAAGCTTTCTTT; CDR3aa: CASSGRGGNPEAFF
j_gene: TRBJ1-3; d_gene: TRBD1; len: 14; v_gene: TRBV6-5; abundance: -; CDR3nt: TGTGCCAGCCGGGACAGGGGACTTGGAAACACCATATATTTT; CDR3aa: CASRDRGLGNTIYF
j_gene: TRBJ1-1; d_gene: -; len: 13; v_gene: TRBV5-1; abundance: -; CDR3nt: TGCGCCAGCAGCTTGGAGGAGGGTACTGAAGCTTTCTTT; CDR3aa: CASSLEEGTEAFF
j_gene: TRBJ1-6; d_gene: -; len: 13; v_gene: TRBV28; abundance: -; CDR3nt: TGTGCCAGCAGTTTTGGGGGGAATTCACCCCTCCACTTT; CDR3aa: CASSFGGNSPLHF
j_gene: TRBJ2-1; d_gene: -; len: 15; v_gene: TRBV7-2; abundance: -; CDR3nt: TGTGCCAGCAGTCAGGACTGGAGCTCCTACAATGAGCAGTTCTTC; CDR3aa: CASSQDWSSYNEQFF